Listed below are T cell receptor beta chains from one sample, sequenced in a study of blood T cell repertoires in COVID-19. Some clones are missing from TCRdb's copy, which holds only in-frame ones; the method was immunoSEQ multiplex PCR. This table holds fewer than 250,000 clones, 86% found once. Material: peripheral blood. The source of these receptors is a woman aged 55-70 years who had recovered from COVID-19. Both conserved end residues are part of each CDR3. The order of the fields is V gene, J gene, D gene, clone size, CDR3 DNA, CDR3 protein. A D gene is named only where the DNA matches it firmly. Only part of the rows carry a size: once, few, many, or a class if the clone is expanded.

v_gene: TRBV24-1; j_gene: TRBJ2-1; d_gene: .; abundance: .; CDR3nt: TGTGCCACCAGTGATCGCACAGGAAGCCGTGGCTCCTACAATGAGCAGTTCTTC; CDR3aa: CATSDRTGSRGSYNEQFF
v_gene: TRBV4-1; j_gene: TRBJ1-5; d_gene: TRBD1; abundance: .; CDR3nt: TGCGCCAGCAGCCATCCAGGGGGCATTTATAGCAATCAGCCCCAGCATTTT; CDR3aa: CASSHPGGIYSNQPQHF
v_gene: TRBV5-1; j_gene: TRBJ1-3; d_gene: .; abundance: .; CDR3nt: TGCGCCAGCAGAGGACAGCTGGGGTCTGGAAACACCATATATTTT; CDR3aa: CASRGQLGSGNTIYF
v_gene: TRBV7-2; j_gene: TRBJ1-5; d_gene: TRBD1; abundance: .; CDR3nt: TGTGCCAGCAGCTTCCAGACAGGGTCGAATCAGCCCCAGCATTTT; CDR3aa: CASSFQTGSNQPQHF
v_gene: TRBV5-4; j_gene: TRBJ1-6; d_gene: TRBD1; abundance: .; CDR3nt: TGTGCCAGCAGCCCGGGACAGGGGAAATCACCCCTCCACTTT; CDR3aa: CASSPGQGKSPLHF
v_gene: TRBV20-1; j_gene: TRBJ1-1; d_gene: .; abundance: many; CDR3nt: TGCAGTGCTAGTACCGGGTTGTTTACTGAAGCTTTCTTT; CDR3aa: CSASTGLFTEAFF
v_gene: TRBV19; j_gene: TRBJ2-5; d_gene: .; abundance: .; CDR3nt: TGTGCCAGTCAGTTAGGACTGGGGCAAGAGACCCAGTACTTC; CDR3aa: CASQLGLGQETQYF
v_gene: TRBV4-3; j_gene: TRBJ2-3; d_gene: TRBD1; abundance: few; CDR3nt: TGCGCCAGCAGCCAAGAAGACAGGGGCGGAGTAGATACGCAGTATTTT; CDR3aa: CASSQEDRGGVDTQYF
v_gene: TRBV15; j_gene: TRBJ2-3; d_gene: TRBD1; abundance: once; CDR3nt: TGTGCCACCAGCGAACAGAAGTTTACAGGGGGTAGCACAGATACGCAGTATTTT; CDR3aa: CATSEQKFTGGSTDTQYF
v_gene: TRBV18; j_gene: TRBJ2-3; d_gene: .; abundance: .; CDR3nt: TGTGCCAGCTCACCACAGGCGAGGGAAGATACGCAGTATTTT; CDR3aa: CASSPQAREDTQYF